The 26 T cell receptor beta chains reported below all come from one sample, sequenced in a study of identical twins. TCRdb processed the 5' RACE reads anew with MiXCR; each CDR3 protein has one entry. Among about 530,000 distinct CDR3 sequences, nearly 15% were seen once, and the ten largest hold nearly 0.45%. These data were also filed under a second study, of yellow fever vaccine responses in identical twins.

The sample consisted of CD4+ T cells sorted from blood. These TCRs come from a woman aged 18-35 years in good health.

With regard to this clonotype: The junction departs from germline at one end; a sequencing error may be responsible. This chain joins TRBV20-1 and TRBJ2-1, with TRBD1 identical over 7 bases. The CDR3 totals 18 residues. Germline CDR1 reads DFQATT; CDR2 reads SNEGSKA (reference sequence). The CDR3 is CSAGDQNRWAGGSNEQFF. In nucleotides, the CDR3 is TGCAGTGCTGGAGATCAAAATCGTTGGGCAGGGGGTTCCAATGAGCAGTTCTTC.

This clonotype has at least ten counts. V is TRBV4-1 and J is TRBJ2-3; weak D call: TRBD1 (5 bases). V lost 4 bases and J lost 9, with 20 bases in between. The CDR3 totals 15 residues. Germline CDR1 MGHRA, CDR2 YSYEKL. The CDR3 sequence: CASSRMYTGEGTQYF. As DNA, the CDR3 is TGCGCCAGCAGCCGGATGTATACAGGTGAAGGAACGCAGTATTTT.

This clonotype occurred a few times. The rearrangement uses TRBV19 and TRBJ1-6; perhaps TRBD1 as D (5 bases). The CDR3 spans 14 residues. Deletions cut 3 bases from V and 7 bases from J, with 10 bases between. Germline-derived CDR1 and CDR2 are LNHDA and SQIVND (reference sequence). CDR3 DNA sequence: TGTGCCAGTAGTATCCTCCACAGGAATTCACCCCTCCACTTT. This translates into CASSILHRNSPLHF.

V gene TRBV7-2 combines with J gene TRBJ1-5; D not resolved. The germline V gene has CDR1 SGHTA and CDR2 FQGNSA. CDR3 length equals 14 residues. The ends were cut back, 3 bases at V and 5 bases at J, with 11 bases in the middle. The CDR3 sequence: CASSFSVGDQPQHF. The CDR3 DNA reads TGTGCCAGCAGCTTTTCAGTGGGCGATCAGCCCCAGCATTTT. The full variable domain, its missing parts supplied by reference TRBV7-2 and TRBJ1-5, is GAGVSQSPSNKVTEKGKDVELRCDPISGHTALYWYRQSLGQGLEFLIYFQGNSAPDKSGLPSDRFSAERTGGSVSTLTIQRTQQEDSAVYLCASSFSVGDQPQHFGDGTRLSIL.

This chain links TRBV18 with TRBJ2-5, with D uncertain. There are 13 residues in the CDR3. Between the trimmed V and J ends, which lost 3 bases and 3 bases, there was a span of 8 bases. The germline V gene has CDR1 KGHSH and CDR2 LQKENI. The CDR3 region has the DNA TGTGCCAGCTCACCGGCAGCCAAAGAGACCCAGTACTTC. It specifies CASSPAAKETQYF.

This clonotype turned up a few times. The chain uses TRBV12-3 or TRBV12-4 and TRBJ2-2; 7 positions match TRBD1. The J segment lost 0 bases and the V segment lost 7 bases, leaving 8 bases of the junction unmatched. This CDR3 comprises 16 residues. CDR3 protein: CASTPLGTANTGELFF. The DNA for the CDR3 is TGTGCCAGCACCCCCCTCGGGACAGCGAACACCGGGGAGCTGTTTTTT.

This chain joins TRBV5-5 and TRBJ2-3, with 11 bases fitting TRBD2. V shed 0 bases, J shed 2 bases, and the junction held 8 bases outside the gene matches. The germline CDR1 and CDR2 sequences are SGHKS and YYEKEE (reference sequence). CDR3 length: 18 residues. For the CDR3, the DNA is TGTGCCAGCAGCTTGGCGGCTAGCGGGGGGCCCCACACAGATACGCAGTATTTT. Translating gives CASSLAASGGPHTDTQYF.

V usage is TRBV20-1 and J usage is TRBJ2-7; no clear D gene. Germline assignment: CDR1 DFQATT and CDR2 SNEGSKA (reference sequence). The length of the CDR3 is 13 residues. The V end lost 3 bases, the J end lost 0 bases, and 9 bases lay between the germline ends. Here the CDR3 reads CSARGRSSYEQYF. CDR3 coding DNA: TGCAGTGCTAGGGGTAGGAGCTCCTACGAGCAGTACTTC.

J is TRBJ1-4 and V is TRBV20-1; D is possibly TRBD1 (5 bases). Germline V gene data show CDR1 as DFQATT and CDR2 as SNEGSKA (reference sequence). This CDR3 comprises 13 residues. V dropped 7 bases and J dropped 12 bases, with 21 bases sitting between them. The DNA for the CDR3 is TGCAGTGTTAAGCGGGACGGTCGGAAAGAACTGTTTTTT. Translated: CSVKRDGRKELFF.

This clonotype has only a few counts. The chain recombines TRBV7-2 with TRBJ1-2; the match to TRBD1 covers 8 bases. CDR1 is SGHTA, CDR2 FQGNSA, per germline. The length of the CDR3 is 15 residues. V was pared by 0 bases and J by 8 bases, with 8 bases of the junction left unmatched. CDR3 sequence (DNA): TGTGCCAGCAGCTTAGCGTCAGGGGGCAGATCGGGCTACACCTTC. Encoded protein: CASSLASGGRSGYTF.

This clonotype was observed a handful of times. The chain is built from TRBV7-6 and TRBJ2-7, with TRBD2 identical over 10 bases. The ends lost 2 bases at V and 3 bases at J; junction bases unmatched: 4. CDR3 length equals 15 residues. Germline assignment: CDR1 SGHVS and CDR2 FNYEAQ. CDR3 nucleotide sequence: TGTGCCAGCAGCTTAACTAGCGGGATTTTCTACGAGCAGTACTTC. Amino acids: CASSLTSGIFYEQYF.

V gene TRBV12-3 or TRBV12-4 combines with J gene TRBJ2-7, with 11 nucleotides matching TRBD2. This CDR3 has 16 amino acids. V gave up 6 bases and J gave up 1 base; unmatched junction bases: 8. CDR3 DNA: TGTGCCAGCAGCAACCCCGGGACTAGCGGTTCCTACGAGCAGTACTTC. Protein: CASSNPGTSGSYEQYF.

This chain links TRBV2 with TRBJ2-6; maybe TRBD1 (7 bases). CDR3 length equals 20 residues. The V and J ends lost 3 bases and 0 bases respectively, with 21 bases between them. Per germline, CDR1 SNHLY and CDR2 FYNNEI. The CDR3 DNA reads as TGTGCCAGCAGTGATTGGAGGAGGGACAGAATTTTCTCTGGGGCCAACGTCCTGACTTTC. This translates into CASSDWRRDRIFSGANVLTF.

The CDR3 sequence is CASSERREQYF. As DNA, the CDR3 is TGTGCCAGCAGTGAACGGAGGGAGCAGTACTTC. The chain employs TRBV2 and TRBJ2-7; D perhaps matches TRBD2 (5 bases). The CDR3 contains 11 residues. With 2 bases removed from V and 7 bases from J, the gap between germline ends came to 6 bases. From germline, CDR1 is SNHLY and CDR2 FYNNEI.

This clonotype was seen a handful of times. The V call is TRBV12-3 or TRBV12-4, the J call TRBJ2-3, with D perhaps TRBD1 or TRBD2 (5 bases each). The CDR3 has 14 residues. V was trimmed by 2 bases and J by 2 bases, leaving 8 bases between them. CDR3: CASSLRDLTDTQYF. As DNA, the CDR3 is TGTGCCAGCAGTTTAAGGGACCTCACAGATACGCAGTATTTT.

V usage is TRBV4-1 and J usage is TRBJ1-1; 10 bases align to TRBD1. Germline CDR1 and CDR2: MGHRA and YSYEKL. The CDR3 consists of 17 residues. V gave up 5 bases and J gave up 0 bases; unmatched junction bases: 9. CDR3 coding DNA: TGCGCCAGCAGCAGTCCCGGGACAGGGGAGGTGAACACTGAAGCTTTCTTT. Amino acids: CASSSPGTGEVNTEAFF.

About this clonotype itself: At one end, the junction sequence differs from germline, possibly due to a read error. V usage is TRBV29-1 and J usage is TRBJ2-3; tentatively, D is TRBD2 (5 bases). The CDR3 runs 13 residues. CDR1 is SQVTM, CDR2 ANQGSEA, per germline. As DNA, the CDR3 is TGCAGCGTCCCGGCGGGCCCCACAGTTACGCAGTATTTT. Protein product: CSVPAGPTVTQYF.

CDR3 DNA: TGTGCCACCAGTGCGGCTAGCGGGCTGGAGACCCAGTACTTC. Translating gives CATSAASGLETQYF. The chain recombines TRBV24-1 with TRBJ2-5, with 8 bases that match TRBD2. The V gene end was trimmed by 5 bases and the J gene end by 5 bases; junction bases not matched to a gene: 6. Germline assignment: CDR1 KGHDR and CDR2 SFDVKD. This CDR3 is built from 14 residues.

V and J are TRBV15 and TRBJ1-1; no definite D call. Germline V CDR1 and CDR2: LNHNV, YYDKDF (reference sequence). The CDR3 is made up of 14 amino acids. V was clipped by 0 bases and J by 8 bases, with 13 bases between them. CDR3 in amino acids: CATSRDQVGQEAFF. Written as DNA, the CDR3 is TGTGCCACCAGCAGAGATCAGGTGGGCCAGGAAGCTTTCTTT. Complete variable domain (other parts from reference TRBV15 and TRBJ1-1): DAMVIQNPRYQVTQFGKPVTLSCSQTLNHNVMYWYQQKSSQAPKLLFHYYDKDFNNEADTPDNFQSRRPNTSFCFLDIRSPGLGDTAMYLCATSRDQVGQEAFFGQGTRLTVV.

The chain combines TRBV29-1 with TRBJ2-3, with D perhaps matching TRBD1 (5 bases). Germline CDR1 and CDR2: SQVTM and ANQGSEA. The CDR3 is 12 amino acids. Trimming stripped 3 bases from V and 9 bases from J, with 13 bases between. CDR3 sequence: CSVEQMGQTQYF. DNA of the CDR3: TGCAGCGTTGAGCAAATGGGGCAAACGCAGTATTTT.

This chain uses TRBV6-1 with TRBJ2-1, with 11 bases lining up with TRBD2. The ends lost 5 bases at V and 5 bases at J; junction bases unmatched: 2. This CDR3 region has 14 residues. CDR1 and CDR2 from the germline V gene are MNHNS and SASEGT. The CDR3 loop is CASSQTSGNNEQFF. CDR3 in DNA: TGTGCCAGCAGTCAGACTAGCGGGAACAATGAGCAGTTCTTC.

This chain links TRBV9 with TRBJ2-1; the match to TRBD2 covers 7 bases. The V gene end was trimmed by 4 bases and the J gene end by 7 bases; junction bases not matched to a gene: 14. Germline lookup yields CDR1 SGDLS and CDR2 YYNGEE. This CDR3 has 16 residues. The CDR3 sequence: CASSRAGGAGRNEQFF. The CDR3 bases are TGTGCCAGCAGCCGCGCTGGGGGAGCGGGGCGGAATGAGCAGTTCTTC.

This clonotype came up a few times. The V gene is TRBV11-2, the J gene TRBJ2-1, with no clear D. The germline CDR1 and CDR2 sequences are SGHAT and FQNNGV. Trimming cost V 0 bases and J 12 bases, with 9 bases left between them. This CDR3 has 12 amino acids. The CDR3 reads CASSLDSRRQFF. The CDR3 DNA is TGTGCCAGCAGCTTAGATTCAAGGAGGCAGTTCTTC.

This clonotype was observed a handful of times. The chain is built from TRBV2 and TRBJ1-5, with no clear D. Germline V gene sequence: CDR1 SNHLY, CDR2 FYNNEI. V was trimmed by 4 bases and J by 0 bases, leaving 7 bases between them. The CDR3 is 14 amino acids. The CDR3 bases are TGTGCCAGCAGTGCCAGTCATAGCAATCAGCCCCAGCATTTT. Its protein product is CASSASHSNQPQHF.

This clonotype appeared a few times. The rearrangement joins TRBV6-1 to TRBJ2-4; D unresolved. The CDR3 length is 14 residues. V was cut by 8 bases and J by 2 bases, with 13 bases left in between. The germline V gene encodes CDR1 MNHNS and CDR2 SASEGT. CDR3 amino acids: CASAVGGSKNIQYF. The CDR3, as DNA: TGTGCCAGCGCAGTGGGCGGATCCAAAAACATTCAGTACTTC.

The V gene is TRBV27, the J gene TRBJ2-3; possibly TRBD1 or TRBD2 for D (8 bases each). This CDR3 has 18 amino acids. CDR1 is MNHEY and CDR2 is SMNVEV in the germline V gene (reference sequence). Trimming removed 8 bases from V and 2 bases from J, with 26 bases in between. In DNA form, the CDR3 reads TGTGCCAGCTCCGCGACAGGGGAGAGCGGGAGATACACAGATACGCAGTATTTT. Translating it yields CASSATGESGRYTDTQYF.